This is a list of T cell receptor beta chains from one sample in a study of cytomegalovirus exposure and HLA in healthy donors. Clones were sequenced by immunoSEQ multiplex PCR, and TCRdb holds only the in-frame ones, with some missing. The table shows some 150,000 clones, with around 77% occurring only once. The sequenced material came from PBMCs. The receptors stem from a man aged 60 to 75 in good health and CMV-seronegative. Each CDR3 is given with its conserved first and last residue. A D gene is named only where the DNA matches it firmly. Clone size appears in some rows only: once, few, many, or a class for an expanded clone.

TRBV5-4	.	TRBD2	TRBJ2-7	CASSLAGEWYEQYF	TGTGCCAGCAGCTTAGCGGGAGAGTGGTACGAGCAGTACTTC
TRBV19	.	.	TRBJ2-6	CASSAPGRVLTF	TGTGCCAGTAGTGCTCCAGGAAGGGTCCTGACTTTC
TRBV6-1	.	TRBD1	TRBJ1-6	CASKGIRGLGSPLHF	TGTGCCAGCAAAGGGATCAGGGGGTTGGGTTCACCCCTCCACTTT
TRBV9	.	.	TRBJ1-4	CASSVGATVPNEKLFF	TGTGCCAGCAGCGTTGGAGCGACAGTTCCTAATGAAAAACTGTTTTTT
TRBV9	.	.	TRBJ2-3	CASSVGQLTTDTQYF	TGTGCCAGCAGCGTAGGACAGCTTACCACAGATACGCAGTATTTT
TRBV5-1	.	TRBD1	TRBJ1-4	CASSSTTGEGYEKLFF	TGCGCCAGCAGCTCAACTACAGGGGAAGGATATGAAAAACTGTTTTTT
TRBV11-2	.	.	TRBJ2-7	CASSLAGQLLYEQYF	TGTGCCAGCAGCTTAGCGGGACAACTCCTCTACGAGCAGTACTTC
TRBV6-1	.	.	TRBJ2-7	CASIPGSKIGEQYF	TGTGCCAGCATTCCGGGGAGTAAGATTGGGGAGCAGTACTTC
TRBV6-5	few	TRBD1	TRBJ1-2	CASSGSDRDYTF	TGTGCCAGCAGTGGGTCGGACAGGGACTACACCTTC
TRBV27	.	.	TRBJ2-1	CASSLLRRPTRNNEQFF	TGTGCCAGCAGTTTACTTCGTCGTCCGACTAGAAACAATGAGCAGTTCTTC
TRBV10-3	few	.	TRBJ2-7	CATHFQGGNEQYF	TGTGCCACCCACTTTCAGGGGGGCAACGAGCAGTACTTC
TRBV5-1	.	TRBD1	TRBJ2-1	CASSLQGASEQFF	TGCGCCAGCAGCTTACAGGGGGCAAGTGAGCAGTTCTTC
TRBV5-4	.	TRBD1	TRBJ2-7	CASSQQTGSSYEQYF	TGTGCCAGCAGCCAGCAGACAGGGTCTTCCTACGAGCAGTACTTC
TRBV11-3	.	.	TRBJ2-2	CASSHSRGLNTGELFF	TGTGCCAGCAGCCATAGTAGGGGACTCAACACCGGGGAGCTGTTTTTT
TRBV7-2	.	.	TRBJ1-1	CASSLGQMNTEAFF	TGTGCCAGCAGCCTAGGGCAGATGAACACTGAAGCTTTCTTT
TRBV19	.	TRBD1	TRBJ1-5	CASSPGTDYQPQHF	TGTGCCAGTAGTCCCGGGACAGATTATCAGCCCCAGCATTTT
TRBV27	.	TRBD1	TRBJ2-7	CASSPGTGGYEQYF	TGTGCCAGCAGTCCCGGGACAGGGGGCTACGAGCAGTACTTC
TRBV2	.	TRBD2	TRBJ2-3	CASRAGYGRVTDTQYF	TGTGCCAGCAGGGCCGGCTACGGGAGGGTCACAGATACGCAGTATTTT
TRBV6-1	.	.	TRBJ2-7	CASSSDTSAPYEQYF	TGTGCCAGCAGCAGTGACACGTCGGCCCCCTACGAGCAGTACTTC
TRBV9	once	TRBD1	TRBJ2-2	CASSFRGPDTGELFF	TGTGCCAGCAGCTTCAGGGGGCCGGACACCGGGGAGCTGTTTTTT
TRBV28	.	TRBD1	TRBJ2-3	CASSPGQGTDTQYF	TGTGCCAGCAGTCCGGGACAGGGCACAGATACGCAGTATTTT
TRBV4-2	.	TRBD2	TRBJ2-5	CASSPNTGGGAVETQYF	TGTGCCAGCAGCCCCAACACGGGCGGGGGGGCCGTAGAGACCCAGTACTTC
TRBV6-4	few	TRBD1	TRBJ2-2	CASSGQGADTGELFF	TGTGCCAGCAGTGGACAGGGAGCGGACACCGGGGAGCTGTTTTTT
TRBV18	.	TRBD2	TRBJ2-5	CASSRSTSGNGETQYF	TGTGCCAGCTCACGCTCGACTAGCGGGAACGGGGAGACCCAGTACTTC
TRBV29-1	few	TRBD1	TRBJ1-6	CSVEVPDRAYNSPLHF	TGCAGCGTTGAGGTCCCCGACAGGGCCTATAATTCACCCCTCCACTTT
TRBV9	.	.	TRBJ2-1	CASSPAGLYDEQFF	TGTGCCAGCAGCCCAGCAGGCCTTTACGATGAGCAGTTCTTC